Included here is one T cell receptor beta chain sequence, with context. Its antigen remains unknown. V trimming: 0 bases; J trimming: 6 bases; junction bases outside the gene matches: 5. This CDR3 has 14 amino acids. The germline CDR1 and CDR2 sequences are SGHRS and YFSETQ. These data originate in a study of CD8 T cells in ankylosing spondylitis. Study-level findings and limits: The authors reported significant enrichment of disease-linked clones in matched ankylosing spondylitis synovial fluid. A subset of motif variants has previously been described in the synovial fluid and blood of reactive arthritis.

Quantitative 5'-RACE with molecular barcodes generated TCR beta libraries. TCRdb processed the 5' RACE reads anew with MiXCR; each CDR3 protein has one entry. Of a few hundred thousand distinct CDR3 sequences detected, around 10% appear once; the ten largest clones hold approximately 6.6%. The J gene is TRBJ2-7, the V gene TRBV5-1; 8 bases match TRBD2. The specimen was blood, either unsorted or a sorted T cell fraction (not recorded which). The source is a male donor with ankylosing spondylitis or in good health (not recorded which). The CDR3 DNA reads TGCGCCAGCAGCTTGGATCTAGCGGGCGGCGAGCAGTACTTC. The encoded protein is CASSLDLAGGEQYF. The entire variable domain, with the rest obtained from reference TRBV5-1 and TRBJ2-7, is as follows: KAGVTQTPRYLIKTRGQQVTLSCSPISGHRSVSWYQQTPGQGLQFLFEYFSETQRNKGNFPGRFSGRQFSNSRSEMNVSTLELGDSALYLCASSLDLAGGEQYFGPGTRLTVT.